One sample yielded the 13 T cell receptor beta chains listed below, sequenced in a study of shared clonotypes between healthy human individuals. TCRdb keeps only in-frame clones here, not all; method: immunoSEQ multiplex PCR. The repertoire has 2.5 million or so clones, approximately 92% of them found once; the top ten carry over 0.12%. Sequenced material: naive CD4+ T cells sorted from blood. Subset defined: CD45RA+ positively selected. All receptors derive from a man between 18 and 29 years old in good health.

V and J are TRBV28 and TRBJ2-7, with 9 nucleotides matching TRBD1. The CDR3 consists of 15 residues. Germline V lookup: CDR1 MDHEN, CDR2 SYDVKM. Unmatched junction bases numbered 6, after V lost 1 base and J lost 5 bases. The CDR3 region has the DNA TGTGCCAGCAGTTTATCAGGACAGGGGCCCCACGAGCAGTACTTC. Translating gives CASSLSGQGPHEQYF. The entire variable domain, with the rest obtained from reference TRBV28 and TRBJ2-7, is as follows: DVKVTQSSRYLVKRTGEKVFLECVQDMDHENMFWYRQDPGLGLRLIYFSYDVKMKEKGDIPEGYSVSREKKERFSLILESASTNQTSMYLCASSLSGQGPHEQYFGPGTRLTVT.

The chain combines TRBV9 with TRBJ1-1; 8 bases align to TRBD1. This CDR3 is built from 13 residues. From germline, CDR1 is SGDLS and CDR2 YYNGEE. Trimming took 7 bases from V and 4 from J; bases not matched to a gene: 6. The CDR3: CASGGQVGTEAFF. The CDR3 region has the DNA TGTGCCAGCGGGGGACAGGTCGGCACTGAAGCTTTCTTT.

A remark on this clone: Other nucleotide sequences from this sample produce the same CDR3. The V call is TRBV4-1, the J call TRBJ2-2; 7 nucleotides match TRBD1. The germline V gene has CDR1 MGHRA and CDR2 YSYEKL. CDR3 length: 16 amino acids. The V gene end was trimmed by 1 base and the J gene end by 1 base; junction bases not matched to a gene: 3. CDR3 DNA sequence: TGCGCCAGCAGCCAAGGTTCAGGGGGGAACACCGGGGAGCTGTTTTTT. Protein: CASSQGSGGNTGELFF.

The chain is built from TRBV7-7 and TRBJ2-1; D unresolved. V lost 7 bases and J lost 6, with 22 bases in between. Germline lookup yields CDR1 SSHAT and CDR2 FNYEAQ (reference sequence). CDR3 length equals 16 residues. The CDR3 DNA reads as TGTGCCAGCAACTTCTCCGCCGCGTTGGATGGCAATGAGCAGTTCTTC. Protein product: CASNFSAALDGNEQFF.

The chain's CDR3 is CARTGGREYGSGELFF. Here the CDR3 DNA reads TGCGCCAGGACGGGAGGGCGGGAGTACGGGTCCGGGGAGCTGTTTTTT. V is TRBV10-2 and J is TRBJ2-2, with 8 bases aligning to TRBD2. This CDR3 contains 16 residues. Germline CDR1 WSHSY, CDR2 SAAADI. Trimming took 9 bases from V and 6 from J; bases not matched to a gene: 15.

V and J are TRBV14 and TRBJ2-3; D is ambiguous. The germline V and J ends were trimmed by 4 bases and 2 bases, with 4 bases remaining between them. Germline CDR1 SGHDN, CDR2 FVKESK. The length of the CDR3 is 12 residues. CDR3 in amino acids: CASSLHTDTQYF. For the CDR3, the DNA is TGTGCCAGCAGCCTCCACACAGATACGCAGTATTTT.

This clone was found once. This chain uses TRBV7-2 with TRBJ2-2; D perhaps matches TRBD2 (5 bases). Germline V gene lookup returns CDR1 SGHTA and CDR2 FQGNSA. The CDR3 totals 16 residues. Trimming shortened V by 5 bases and J by 1 base, and 14 bases separated the two germline ends. The CDR3 loop is CASSHGAGVNTGELFF. The CDR3 bases are TGTGCCAGCAGCCATGGTGCCGGGGTGAACACCGGGGAGCTGTTTTTT.

This clone showed up just once. The chain couples TRBV2 to TRBJ1-6, with D unresolved. V dropped 4 bases and J dropped 7 bases, with 14 bases sitting between them. The CDR3 loop spans 15 amino acids. Germline CDR1 reads SNHLY; CDR2 reads FYNNEI. The CDR3 DNA reads TGTGCCAGCAGTGTAACGGAGGGTGCCAATTCACCCCTCCACTTT. Residues: CASSVTEGANSPLHF.

The rearrangement uses TRBV14 and TRBJ2-7, with 8 bases lining up with TRBD1. The CDR3 runs to 15 residues. Trimming at V came to 1 base and at J to 3 bases, leaving 5 bases not matched to a gene. Germline loops: CDR1 SGHDN, CDR2 FVKESK. The CDR3 region is CASSQGTGKGYEQYF. The CDR3 nucleotides read TGTGCCAGCAGCCAAGGGACAGGGAAAGGCTACGAGCAGTACTTC.

The chain uses TRBV19 and TRBJ2-3, with 14 bases fitting TRBD2. The V gene's germline CDR1 is LNHDA and CDR2 SQIVND (reference sequence). Unmatched junction bases numbered 7, after V lost 3 bases and J lost 5 bases. The CDR3 runs to 17 residues. The CDR3 spells CASSMLGLAGGGDTQYF. The CDR3 nucleotides are TGTGCCAGTAGTATGTTAGGACTAGCGGGAGGCGGAGATACGCAGTATTTT.

The V call is TRBV4-1, the J call TRBJ2-3; 9 nucleotides align to TRBD2. The trim removed 1 base at V and 1 base at J, leaving 6 bases unmatched. There are 17 residues in the CDR3. Per the germline V gene, CDR1 is MGHRA and CDR2 is YSYEKL. This CDR3 is CASSQVKRGAGTDTQYF. CDR3 DNA: TGCGCCAGCAGCCAAGTGAAGCGGGGGGCTGGCACAGATACGCAGTATTTT.

The chain uses TRBV6-5 and TRBJ2-3; 7 bases map to TRBD2. Germline V gene sequence: CDR1 MNHEY, CDR2 SVGAGI. With V trimmed by 6 bases and J by 2 bases, 5 bases remained unmatched. This CDR3 has 14 residues. The CDR3 loop is CASRPSGYTDTQYF. Written as DNA, the CDR3 is TGTGCCAGCAGGCCTAGCGGTTACACAGATACGCAGTATTTT.

The chain links TRBV7-2 to TRBJ2-3, with 15 bases identical to TRBD2. The germline V gene encodes CDR1 SGHTA and CDR2 FQGNSA. The trim removed 5 bases at V and 6 bases at J, leaving 12 bases unmatched. The CDR3 covers 18 residues. For the CDR3, the DNA is TGTGCCAGCAGCCCGGGACTAGCGGGAGGTAATGCGGGTGATACGCAGTATTTT. Translated: CASSPGLAGGNAGDTQYF.